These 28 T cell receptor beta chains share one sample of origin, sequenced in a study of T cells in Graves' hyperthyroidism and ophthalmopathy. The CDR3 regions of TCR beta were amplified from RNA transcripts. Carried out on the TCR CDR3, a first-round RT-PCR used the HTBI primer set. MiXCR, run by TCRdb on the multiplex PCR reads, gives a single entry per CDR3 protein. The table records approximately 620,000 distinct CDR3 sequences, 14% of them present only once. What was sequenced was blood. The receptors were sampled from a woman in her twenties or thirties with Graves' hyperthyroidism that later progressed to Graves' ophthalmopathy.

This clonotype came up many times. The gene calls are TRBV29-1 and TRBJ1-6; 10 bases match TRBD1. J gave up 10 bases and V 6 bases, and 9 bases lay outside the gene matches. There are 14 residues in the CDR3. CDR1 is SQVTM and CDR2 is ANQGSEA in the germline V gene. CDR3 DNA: TGCAGCGTACGACGGGACAGGGGCGAGTCACCCCTCCACTTT. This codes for CSVRRDRGESPLHF.

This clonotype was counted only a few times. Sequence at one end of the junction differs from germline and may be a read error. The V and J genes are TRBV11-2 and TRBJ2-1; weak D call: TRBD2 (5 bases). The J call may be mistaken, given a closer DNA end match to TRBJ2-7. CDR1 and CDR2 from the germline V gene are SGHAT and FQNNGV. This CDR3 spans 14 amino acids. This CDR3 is CTSSLTGSYNEQYF. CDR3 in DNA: TGTACCAGCAGCTTAACGGGGTCCTACAATGAGCAGTACTTC.

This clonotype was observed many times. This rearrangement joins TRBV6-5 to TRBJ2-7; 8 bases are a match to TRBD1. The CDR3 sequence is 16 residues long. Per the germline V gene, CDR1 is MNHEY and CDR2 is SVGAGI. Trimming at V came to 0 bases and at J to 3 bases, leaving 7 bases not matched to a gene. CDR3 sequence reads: CASSYSGRGHDYEQYF. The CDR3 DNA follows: TGTGCCAGCAGTTACTCGGGCAGGGGGCACGACTACGAGCAGTACTTC.

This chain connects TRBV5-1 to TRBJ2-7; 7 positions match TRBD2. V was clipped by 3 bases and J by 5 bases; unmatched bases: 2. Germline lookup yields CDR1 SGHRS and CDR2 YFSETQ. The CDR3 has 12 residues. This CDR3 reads CASSSTSNEQYF. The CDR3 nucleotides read TGCGCCAGCAGCTCGACTAGCAACGAGCAGTACTTC.

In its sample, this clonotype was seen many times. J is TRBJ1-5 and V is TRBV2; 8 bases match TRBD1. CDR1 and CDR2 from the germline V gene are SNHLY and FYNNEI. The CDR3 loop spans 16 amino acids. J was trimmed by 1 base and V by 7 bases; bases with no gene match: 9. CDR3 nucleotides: TGTGCCAGCAAGTTTGACAGGGGATTAAGCAATCAGCCCCAGCATTTT. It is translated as CASKFDRGLSNQPQHF. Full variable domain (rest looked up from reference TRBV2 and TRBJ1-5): EPEVTQTPSHQVTQMGQEVILRCVPISNHLYFYWYRQILGQKVEFLVSFYNNEISEKSEIFDDQFSVERPDGSNFTLKIRSTKLEDSAMYFCASKFDRGLSNQPQHFGDGTRLSIL.

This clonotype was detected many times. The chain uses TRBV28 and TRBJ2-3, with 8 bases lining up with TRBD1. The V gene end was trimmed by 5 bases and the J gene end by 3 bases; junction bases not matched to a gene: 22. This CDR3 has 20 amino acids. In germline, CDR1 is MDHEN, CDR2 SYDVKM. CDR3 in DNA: TGTGCCAGCAGTAAGCCCGACGGCAGGGGGCAGTCTGCAGGAACAGATACGCAGTATTTT. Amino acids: CASSKPDGRGQSAGTDTQYF.

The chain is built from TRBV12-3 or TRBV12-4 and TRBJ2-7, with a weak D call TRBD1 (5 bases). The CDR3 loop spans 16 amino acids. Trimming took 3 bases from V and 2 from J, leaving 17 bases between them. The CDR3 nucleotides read TGTGCCAGCAGTTTGCTTATCGGCCAGGGTACCTACGAGCAGTACTTC. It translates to CASSLLIGQGTYEQYF.

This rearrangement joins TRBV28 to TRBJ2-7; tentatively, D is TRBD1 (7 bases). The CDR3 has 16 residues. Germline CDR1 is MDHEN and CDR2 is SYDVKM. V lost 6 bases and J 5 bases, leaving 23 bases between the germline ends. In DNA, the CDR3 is TGTGCCAGCAGCCAAGGAGGGGGCGAGTATGCCCACGAGCAGTACTTC. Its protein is CASSQGGGEYAHEQYF.

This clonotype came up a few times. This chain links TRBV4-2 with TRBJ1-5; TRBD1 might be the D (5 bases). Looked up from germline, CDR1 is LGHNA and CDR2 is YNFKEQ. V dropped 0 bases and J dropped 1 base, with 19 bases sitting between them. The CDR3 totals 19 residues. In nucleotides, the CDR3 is TGTGCCAGCAGCCAAGATCCCCCAACCAGGGCTTCGAGCAATCAGCCCCAGCATTTT. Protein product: CASSQDPPTRASSNQPQHF.

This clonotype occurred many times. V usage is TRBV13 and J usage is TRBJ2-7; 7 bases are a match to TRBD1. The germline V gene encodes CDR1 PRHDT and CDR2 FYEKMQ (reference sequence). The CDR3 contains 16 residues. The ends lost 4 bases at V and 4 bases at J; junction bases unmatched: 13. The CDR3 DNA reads TGTGCCAGCAGCTCTAATCCCGCGACAGGGATGTACGAGCAGTACTTC. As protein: CASSSNPATGMYEQYF.

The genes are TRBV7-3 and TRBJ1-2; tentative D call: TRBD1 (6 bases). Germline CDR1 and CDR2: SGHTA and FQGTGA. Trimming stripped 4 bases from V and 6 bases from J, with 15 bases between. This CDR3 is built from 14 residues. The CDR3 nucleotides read TGTGCCAGCAGCTCAAGGGACATTACCGATGGCTACACCTTC. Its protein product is CASSSRDITDGYTF. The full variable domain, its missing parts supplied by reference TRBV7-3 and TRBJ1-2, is GAGVSQTPSNKVTEKGKYVELRCDPISGHTALYWYRQSLGQGPEFLIYFQGTGAADDSGLPNDRFFAVRPEGSVSTLKIQRTERGDSAVYLCASSSRDITDGYTFGSGTRLTVV.

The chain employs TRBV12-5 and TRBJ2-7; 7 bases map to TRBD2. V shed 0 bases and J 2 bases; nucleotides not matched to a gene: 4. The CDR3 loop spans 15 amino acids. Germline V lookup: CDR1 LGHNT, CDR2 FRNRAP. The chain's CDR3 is CASGLVLAGAYEQYF. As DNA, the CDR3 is TGTGCTAGTGGTTTGGTACTGGCGGGAGCCTACGAGCAGTACTTC.

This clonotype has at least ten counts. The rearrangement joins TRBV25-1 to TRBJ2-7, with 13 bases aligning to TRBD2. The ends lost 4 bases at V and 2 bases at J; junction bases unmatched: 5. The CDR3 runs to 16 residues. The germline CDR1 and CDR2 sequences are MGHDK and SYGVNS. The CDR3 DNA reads TGTGCCAGCAGTGGTCCCACTAGCGGGAGGGCCTACGAGCAGTACTTC. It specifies CASSGPTSGRAYEQYF.

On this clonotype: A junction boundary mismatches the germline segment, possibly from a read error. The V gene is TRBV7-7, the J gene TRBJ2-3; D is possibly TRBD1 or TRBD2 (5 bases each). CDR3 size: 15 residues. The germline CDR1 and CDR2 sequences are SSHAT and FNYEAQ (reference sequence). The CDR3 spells CASSSGLASTDTQYF. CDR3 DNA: TGTGCTAGCAGCTCGGGGCTAGCTAGCACAGATACGCAGTATTTT. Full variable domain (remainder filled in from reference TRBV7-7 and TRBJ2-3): GAGVSQSPRYKVTKRGQDVTLRCDPISSHATLYWYQQALGQGPEFLTYFNYEAQPDKSGLPSDRFSAERPEGSISTLTIQRTEQRDSAMYRCASSSGLASTDTQYFGPGTRLTVL.

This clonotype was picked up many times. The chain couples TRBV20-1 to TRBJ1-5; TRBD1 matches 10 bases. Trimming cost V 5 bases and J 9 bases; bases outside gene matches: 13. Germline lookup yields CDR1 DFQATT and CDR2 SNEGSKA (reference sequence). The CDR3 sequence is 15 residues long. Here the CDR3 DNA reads TGCAGTGCTGGGGGACAGGGGCGAGTGAATTGGCCCCAGCATTTT. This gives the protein CSAGGQGRVNWPQHF.

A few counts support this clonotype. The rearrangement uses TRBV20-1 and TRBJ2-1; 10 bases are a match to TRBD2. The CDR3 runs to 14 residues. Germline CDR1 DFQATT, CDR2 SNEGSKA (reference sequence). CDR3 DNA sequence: TGCAGCCAACGGGGGTCTAGCGGGAGCGATGAGCAGTTCTTC. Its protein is CSQRGSSGSDEQFF.

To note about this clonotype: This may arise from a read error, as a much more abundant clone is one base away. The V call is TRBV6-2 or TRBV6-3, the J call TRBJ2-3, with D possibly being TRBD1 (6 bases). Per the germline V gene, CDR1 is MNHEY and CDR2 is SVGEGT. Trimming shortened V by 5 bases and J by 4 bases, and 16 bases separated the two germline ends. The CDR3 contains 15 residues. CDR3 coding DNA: TGTGCCAGCAGTCCCGGGACATGCTCACCAGATACGCAGTATTTT. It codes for CASSPGTCSPDTQYF.

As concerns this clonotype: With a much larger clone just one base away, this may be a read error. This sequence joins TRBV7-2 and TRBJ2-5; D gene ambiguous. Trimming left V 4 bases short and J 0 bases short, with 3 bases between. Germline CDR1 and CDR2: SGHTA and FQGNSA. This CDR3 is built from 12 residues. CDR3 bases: TGTGCCAGCAGCTGGAACCAAGAGACCCAGTACTTC. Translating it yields CASSWNQETQYF.

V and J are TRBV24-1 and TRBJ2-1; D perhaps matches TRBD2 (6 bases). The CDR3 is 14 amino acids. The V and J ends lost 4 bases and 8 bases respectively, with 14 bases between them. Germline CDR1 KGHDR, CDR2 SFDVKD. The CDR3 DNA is TGTGCCACCAGTGAGAGCGGGTCCGCCTATGAGCAGTTCTTC. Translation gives CATSESGSAYEQFF.

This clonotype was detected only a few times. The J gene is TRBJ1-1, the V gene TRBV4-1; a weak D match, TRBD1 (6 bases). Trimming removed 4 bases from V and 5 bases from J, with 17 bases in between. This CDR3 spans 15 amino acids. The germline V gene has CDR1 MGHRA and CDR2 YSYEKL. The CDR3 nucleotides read TGCGCCAGCAGCCTGAGCTCAGGGGAACGGACTGAAGCTTTCTTT. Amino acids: CASSLSSGERTEAFF.

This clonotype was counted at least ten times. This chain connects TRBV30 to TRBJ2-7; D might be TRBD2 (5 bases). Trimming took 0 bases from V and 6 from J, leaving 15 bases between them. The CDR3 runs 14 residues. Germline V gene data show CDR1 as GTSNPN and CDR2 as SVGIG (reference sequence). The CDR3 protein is CAWSVRVSAGEQYF. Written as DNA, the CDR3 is TGTGCCTGGAGTGTAAGGGTGTCTGCGGGCGAGCAGTACTTC.

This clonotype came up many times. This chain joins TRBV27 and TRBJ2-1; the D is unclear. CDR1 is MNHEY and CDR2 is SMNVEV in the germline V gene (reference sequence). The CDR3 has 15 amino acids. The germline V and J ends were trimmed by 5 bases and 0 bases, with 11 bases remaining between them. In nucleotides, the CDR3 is TGTGCCAGCAGTCCCCAATATAGCTCCTACAATGAGCAGTTCTTC. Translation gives CASSPQYSSYNEQFF.

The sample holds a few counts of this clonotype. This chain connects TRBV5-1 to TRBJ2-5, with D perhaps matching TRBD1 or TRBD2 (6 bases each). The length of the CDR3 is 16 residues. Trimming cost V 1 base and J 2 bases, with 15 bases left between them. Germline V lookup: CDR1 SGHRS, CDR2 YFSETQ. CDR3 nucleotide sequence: TGCGCCAGCAGCTTGTTGGGGGGCGGGTCACAAGAGACCCAGTACTTC. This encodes CASSLLGGGSQETQYF.

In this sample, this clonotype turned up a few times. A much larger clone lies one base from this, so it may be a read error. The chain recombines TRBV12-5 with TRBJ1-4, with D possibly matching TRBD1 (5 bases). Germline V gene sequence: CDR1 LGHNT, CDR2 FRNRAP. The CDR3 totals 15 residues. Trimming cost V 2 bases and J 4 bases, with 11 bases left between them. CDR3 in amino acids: CASGLTIDSNEKLFF. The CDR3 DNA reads TGTGCTAGTGGTTTGACGATAGACAGTAATGAAAAACTGTTTTTT.

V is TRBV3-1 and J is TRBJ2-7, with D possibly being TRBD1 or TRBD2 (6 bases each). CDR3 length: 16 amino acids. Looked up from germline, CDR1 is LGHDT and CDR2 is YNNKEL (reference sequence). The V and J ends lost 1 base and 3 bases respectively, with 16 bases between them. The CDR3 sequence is CASSQGYGGAGYEQYF. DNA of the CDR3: TGTGCCAGCAGCCAAGGTTACGGGGGCGCTGGCTACGAGCAGTACTTC.

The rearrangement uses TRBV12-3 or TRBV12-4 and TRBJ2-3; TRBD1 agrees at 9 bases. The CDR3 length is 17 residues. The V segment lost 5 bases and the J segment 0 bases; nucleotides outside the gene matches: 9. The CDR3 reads CASSVRDRDFSTDTQYF. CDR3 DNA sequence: TGTGCCAGCAGTGTCCGGGACAGGGATTTTAGCACAGATACGCAGTATTTT.

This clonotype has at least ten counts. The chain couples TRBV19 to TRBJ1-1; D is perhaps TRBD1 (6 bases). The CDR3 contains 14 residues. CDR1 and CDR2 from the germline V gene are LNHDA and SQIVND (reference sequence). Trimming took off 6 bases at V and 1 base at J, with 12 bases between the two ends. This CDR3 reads CASSHRDPNTEAFF. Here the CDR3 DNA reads TGTGCCAGTAGCCACAGGGACCCGAACACTGAAGCTTTCTTT.

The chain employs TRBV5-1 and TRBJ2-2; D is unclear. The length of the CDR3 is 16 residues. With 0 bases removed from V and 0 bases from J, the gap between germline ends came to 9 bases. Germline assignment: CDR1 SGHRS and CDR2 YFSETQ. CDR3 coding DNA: TGCGCCAGCAGCTTGGCCGAGCGAGCGAACACCGGGGAGCTGTTTTTT. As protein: CASSLAERANTGELFF.